This is a list of T cell receptor beta chains from one sample in a study of T cells in Graves' hyperthyroidism and ophthalmopathy. Each CDR3 protein gets one entry after TCRdb re-called the multiplex PCR reads with MiXCR. The sample holds approximately 710,000 distinct CDR3 sequences, 15% to 20% seen once. Sequencing input: blood. Receptors originate from a man aged 50 to 60 with Graves' hyperthyroidism. CDR3s include the opening cysteine and the closing phenylalanine or tryptophan. D genes are given only for firm matches. For some rows the clone size is stated as once, few or many, or as a class when expanded; others skip it.

clone size	CDR3 length	V gene	D gene	J gene	CDR3 protein	CDR3 DNA
.	16	TRBV24-1	.	TRBJ2-2	CATSDPTAGGTGELFF	TGTGCCACCAGTGACCCTACGGCTGGAGGCACCGGGGAGCTGTTTTTT
few	14	TRBV28	.	TRBJ1-1	CASSSPELLHGAFF	TGTGCCAGCAGTTCCCCCGAGCTCCTCCACGGGGCTTTCTTT
.	17	TRBV4-1	.	TRBJ1-1	CASRQTLRGLKNTEAFF	TGCGCCAGCAGACAAACCCTCCGCGGATTGAAGAACACTGAAGCTTTCTTT
once	14	TRBV27	.	TRBJ2-1	CASSLPGTSNEQFF	TGTGCCAGCAGTTTACCGGGGACCTCCAATGAGCAGTTCTTC
many	14	TRBV7-2	.	TRBJ2-2	CASNWESLTGELFF	TGTGCCAGCAATTGGGAGTCTCTCACCGGGGAGCTGTTTTTT
many	15	TRBV7-9	TRBD2	TRBJ2-3	CASSLAGGHTDTQYF	TGTGCCAGCAGCTTAGCGGGAGGGCACACAGATACGCAGTATTTT
many	15	TRBV20-1	TRBD1	TRBJ1-2	CSARTITGDDYGYTF	TGCAGTGCTAGGACCATTACAGGGGATGACTATGGCTACACCTTC
few	19	TRBV12-3/TRBV12-4	TRBD2	TRBJ2-7	CASSSGRGGLLAASYEQYF	TGTGCCAGCAGTTCGGGACGGGGCGGGTTGCTAGCGGCTTCCTACGAGCAGTACTTC
many	15	TRBV5-8	TRBD2	TRBJ2-2	CASGTSGMNTGELFF	TGTGCCAGCGGGACTAGCGGGATGAACACCGGGGAGCTGTTTTTT
many	16	TRBV7-2	TRBD2	TRBJ2-3	CASIQGRLAGTDTQYF	TGTGCCAGCATCCAAGGGCGACTAGCGGGGACAGATACGCAGTATTTT
.	16	TRBV7-8	.	TRBJ2-1	CASSLALHRSYNEQFF	TGTGCCAGCAGCTTAGCGCTTCATCGATCCTACAATGAGCAGTTCTTC
many	15	TRBV2	.	TRBJ2-3	CASSDFGSSTDTQYF	TGTGCCAGCAGTGATTTTGGCAGTAGCACAGATACGCAGTATTTT
many	12	TRBV6-2/TRBV6-3	.	TRBJ2-1	CASSPGVDEQFF	TGTGCCAGCAGCCCAGGGGTGGATGAGCAGTTCTTC
.	15	TRBV5-1	TRBD1	TRBJ2-2	CASSPWTGGTGELFF	TGCGCCAGCAGCCCCTGGACAGGGGGGACCGGGGAGCTGTTTTTT
many	13	TRBV25-1	.	TRBJ2-1	CASSDVYVSEQFF	TGTGCCAGCAGTGATGTATATGTTTCTGAGCAGTTCTTC
few	13	TRBV9	.	TRBJ2-6	CASSVPGANVLTF	TGTGCCAGCAGCGTCCCTGGGGCCAACGTCCTGACTTTC
few	15	TRBV7-6	.	TRBJ2-3	CASSLELGKWDTQYF	TGTGCCAGCAGCTTAGAGTTGGGGAAATGGGATACGCAGTATTTT
few	12	TRBV29-1	TRBD1	TRBJ2-7	CSGTGQGYEQYF	TGCAGCGGGACGGGACAGGGGTACGAGCAGTACTTC
many	14	TRBV30	TRBD1	TRBJ1-1	CAWSTGGWHTEAFF	TGTGCCTGGAGTACAGGGGGGTGGCACACTGAAGCTTTCTTT
many	15	TRBV10-3	TRBD2	TRBJ2-3	CAITPGGSNTDTQYF	TGTGCCATCACACCGGGCGGGAGCAACACAGATACGCAGTATTTT
many	16	TRBV7-2	.	TRBJ2-3	CASSFIVGAGTDTQYF	TGTGCCAGCAGCTTTATCGTGGGAGCCGGCACAGATACGCAGTATTTT
.	15	TRBV28	.	TRBJ2-3	CASSLSAPGTDTQYF	TGTGCCAGCAGTTTATCCGCTCCGGGCACAGATACGCAGTATTTT
few	17	TRBV18	.	TRBJ1-1	CASSPSLDSREDTEAFF	TGTGCCAGCTCACCAAGCCTGGACAGCCGAGAGGACACTGAAGCTTTCTTT
.	18	TRBV10-1	TRBD1	TRBJ2-1	CASSPGQGLVYSYNEQFF	TGCGCCAGCAGCCCGGGACAGGGACTCGTGTACTCCTACAATGAGCAGTTCTTC
.	17	TRBV4-1	TRBD2	TRBJ2-2	CASSQGSGGRADGELFF	TGCGCCAGCAGCCAAGGGTCTGGCGGGAGGGCCGACGGGGAGCTGTTTTTT
few	15	TRBV7-6	.	TRBJ1-5	CASSLAGQGSQPQHF	TGTGCCAGCAGCTTAGCGGGCCAGGGATCTCAGCCCCAGCATTTT
many	14	TRBV24-1	.	TRBJ1-5	CATSDFGSHQPQHF	TGTGCCACCAGTGATTTCGGTTCTCATCAGCCCCAGCATTTT
few	11	TRBV27	.	TRBJ2-7	CASQGPTEQYF	TGTGCCAGCCAGGGACCGACGGAGCAGTACTTC
many	14	TRBV12-3/TRBV12-4	.	TRBJ1-3	CASSLGKGGNTIYF	TGTGCCAGCAGTTTAGGAAAGGGTGGAAACACCATATATTTT
few	14	TRBV20-1	.	TRBJ2-7	CSAAAANQGNEQYF	TGCAGTGCTGCCGCCGCGAACCAGGGGAACGAGCAGTACTTC
many	14	TRBV28	.	TRBJ1-5	CASSGQSSNQPQHF	TGTGCCAGCAGTGGACAGTCTAGCAATCAGCCCCAGCATTTT
many	16	TRBV28	TRBD2	TRBJ2-1	CASSPVGSGRINEQFF	TGTGCCAGCAGCCCCGTTGGTAGCGGGAGGATCAATGAGCAGTTCTTC
many	15	TRBV7-2	TRBD1	TRBJ2-7	CASSPRRLTGLEQYF	TGTGCCAGCAGCCCGAGACGGTTGACAGGGCTGGAGCAGTACTTC
.	14	TRBV4-1	.	TRBJ2-5	CASSQTAVWGTQYF	TGCGCCAGCAGCCAAACTGCGGTATGGGGGACCCAGTACTTC
many	15	TRBV6-6	.	TRBJ2-7	CASSYWNSGTYEQYF	TGTGCCAGCAGTTACTGGAACTCAGGAACTTACGAGCAGTACTTC
many	16	TRBV7-9	.	TRBJ2-5	CASSPRNGGRTETQYF	TGTGCCAGCAGCCCCCGGAATGGGGGGCGGACGGAGACCCAGTACTTC
.	11	TRBV4-1	.	TRBJ2-1	CASRTANEQFF	TGCGCCAGCAGAACGGCCAATGAGCAGTTCTTC
.	14	TRBV5-5	.	TRBJ1-1	CASSFAGTGTEAFF	TGTGCCAGCAGCTTTGCAGGGACGGGCACTGAAGCTTTCTTT
few	13	TRBV20-1	TRBD2	TRBJ2-3	CSGGTSGRDTQYF	TGCAGTGGGGGGACTAGCGGGAGGGATACGCAGTATTTT
few	12	TRBV28	.	TRBJ1-1	CVAGLMNTEAFF	TGTGTTGCAGGCTTGATGAACACTGAAGCTTTCTTT
few	14	TRBV10-3	TRBD1	TRBJ1-6	CAISDQGAGSPLHF	TGTGCCATCAGTGACCAGGGGGCAGGTTCACCCCTCCACTTT
many	14	TRBV20-1	TRBD2	TRBJ2-1	CSARGGGPYNEQFF	TGCAGTGCTAGGGGGGGAGGGCCCTACAATGAGCAGTTCTTC
few	13	TRBV28	.	TRBJ2-7	CASRKQATYEQYF	TGTGCCAGCAGGAAACAGGCCACCTACGAGCAGTACTTC
.	14	TRBV18	TRBD1	TRBJ2-2	CASSPGQGRGELFF	TGTGCCAGCTCACCGGGACAGGGACGCGGGGAGCTGTTTTTT
few	12	TRBV20-1	.	TRBJ2-3	CSARTVSDTQYF	TGCAGTGCCCGGACCGTCTCGGATACGCAGTATTTT
.	16	TRBV19	TRBD1	TRBJ1-1	CASSPRDRGMNTEAFF	TGTGCCAGTAGCCCTCGGGACAGGGGGATGAACACTGAAGCTTTCTTT
.	15	TRBV20-1	TRBD2	TRBJ2-3	CSARNPSGIIDTQYF	TGCAGTGCTAGAAATCCTAGCGGGATTATAGATACGCAGTATTTT